The present TCR beta chain was sequenced within a study of T cells after yellow fever vaccination. Between the trimmed V and J ends, which lost 2 bases and 0 bases, there was a span of 8 bases. The CDR3 extends over 15 amino acids. TCRdb used MiXCR to reprocess the 5' RACE reads, holding one entry per CDR3 protein. The repertoire holds just over 300,000 distinct CDR3 sequences, with approximately 3.8% as singletons. The input for sequencing was PBMCs, taken on the day of the yellow fever booster vaccination. The chain couples TRBV12-3 or TRBV12-4 to TRBJ2-1; no definite D call. The clonotype was recovered from a man in his late teens or twenties who received the YFV17D yellow fever vaccine. CDR3 bases: TGTGCCAGCAGTTTAAGTGAGAGCTCCTACAATGAGCAGTTCTTC. Translated, it gives CASSLSESSYNEQFF.